The source of this T cell receptor beta chain is a study of T cell responses to AZD1222 COVID-19 vaccine (dated by TCRdb to the early 2020s). About the full investigation: A total of approximately 230 trial participants underwent TCR sequencing, of whom about 210 received two doses of AZD1222 and about 25 received two doses of the MenACWY control vaccine. Enrollment into the trials was organized by age into subgroups of 18-55, 56-69 and 70-plus years, and those subgroups contained 148, 28 and 57 TCR-sequenced participants, respectively.

Beyond this particular receptor, the publication reports: Nearly half of unique spike-specific TCRs reportedly recognized epitopes outside regions mutated in the B.1.351 and B.1.1.7 variants. Vaccine-associated CD4 TCRs spanned the whole spike protein, with dominant responses in regions 160-218 and 743-854. Most participants were white British and females outnumbered males, and the authors suggested that clonal diversity may have been underestimated. Only five or six AZD1222 recipients were SARS-CoV-2 seropositive at baseline, limiting conclusions about previously exposed vaccinees. No day 14 peak-response samples were available, so repertoires were characterized only after the peak T cell response. The 56-69-year group was small, and its depth increase did not reach significance, likely because of low power. After two AZD1222 doses, spike-specific TCR breadth and depth were significantly higher than at day 0 and than in MenACWY recipients.

Concerning this clone: What this receptor recognizes is not known. It has no much larger one-base neighbor in the sample; base qualities were not kept.

The CDR3 regions of human TCRbeta chains were analyzed by immunosequencing. In the original analysis: TCRs in the repertoires were matched against a reference library of SARS-CoV-2-specific TCRs that had been generated with the MIRA antigen-specificity platform. Breadth was defined as the fraction of unique TCRs that were SARS-CoV-2-associated. Depth was defined as the fraction of total T cells that were SARS-CoV-2-associated. Using the MIRA data, each spike-specific TCR was mapped to the spike region that the TCR reacts to and placed in a CD4 or CD8 class. Log10-transformed breadth and depth values were compared by one-way ANOVA with Sidak's multiple comparisons tests. TCRdb carries this immuneACCESS record with in-frame sequences only. Its versions omit some clonotypes, under half of them owing to an unresolved V gene in the studies checked, with the rest unexplained. The V and J calls and clone size were taken over from that table, and D and trimming were inferred from the DNA. The sample has 90,000 to 110,000 clones on record, roughly 86% of them singletons. The ten largest clones take up around 4.4% of the sample.

Via the germline V gene (reference sequence), CDR1 is SGHNT and CDR2 YYREEE. V is cut back by 0 bases and J by 9 bases, with 8 bases in the junction unmatched. From cysteine to phenylalanine, the CDR3 is 14 amino acids long. CDR3 DNA is the only sequence kept; it has 42 bases, read in frame from the first base. The sample's time point label is to be understood as: about 28 days (+/-7) after the second vaccine dose. Because spike-specific TCR depth and breadth did not differ between the two schedules, AZD1222 recipients who got a second dose at roughly 4 weeks were pooled with those who got a second dose at roughly 12 weeks. Samples from vaccinated people were obtained from the UK trials COV001 and COV002, which included a single-blind randomized controlled phase 2/3 trial of AZD1222 (ChAdOx1 nCoV-19) in healthy adults. For TCRbeta chain sequencing, PBMC samples were collected from trial participants at day 0 and at day 28 after the second dose.

The sequence derives from an adult who received the AZD1222 COVID-19 vaccine. The source material was peripheral blood, sampled 28 days after the second AZD1222 dose. In this chain, TRBV5-4 is recombined with TRBJ1-1, and TRBD1 aligns with 7 junction nucleotides. Read as DNA, the sequence is TGTGCCAGCAGCTTGGCTCACGACAGGGCGAAAGCTTTCTTT. It translates to CASSLAHDRAKAFF.